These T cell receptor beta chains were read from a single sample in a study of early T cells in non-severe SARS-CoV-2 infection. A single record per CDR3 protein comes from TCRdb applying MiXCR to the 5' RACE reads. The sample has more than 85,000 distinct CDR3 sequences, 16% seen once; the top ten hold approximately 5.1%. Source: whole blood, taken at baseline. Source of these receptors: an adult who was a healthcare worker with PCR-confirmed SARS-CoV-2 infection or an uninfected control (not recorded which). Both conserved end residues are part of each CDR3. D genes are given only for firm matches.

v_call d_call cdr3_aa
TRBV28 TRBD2 CASSPLGLAGDNEQFF
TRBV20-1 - CSARDLSLGTGELFF
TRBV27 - CASSPDLHLRSPLHF
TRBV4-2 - CASSQESPAKNIQYF
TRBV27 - CASSLQGTVVSPLHF
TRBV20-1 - CSVPNLSYEQYF
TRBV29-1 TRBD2 CIHSGSFSYEQYF
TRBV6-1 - CASIFLPTPYNEQFF
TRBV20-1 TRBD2 CSARAPSGRTDTQYF
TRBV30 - CAWSGEGRVFTEAFF
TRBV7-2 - CASSLAENRDEQYF
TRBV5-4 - CASSSSSTEAFF
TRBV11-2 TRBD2 CASSRGRLNNEQFF
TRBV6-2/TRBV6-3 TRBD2 CASSFQPLSGTYNEQFF
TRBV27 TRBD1 CASRRDRPLGEQYF
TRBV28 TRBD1 CASSPRTGRDEQYF
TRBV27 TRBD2 CASNISPGLAGGPPYF
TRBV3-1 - CASSQGQPYEQYF
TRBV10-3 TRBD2 CATSPTSGKDEQFF
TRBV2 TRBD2 CASTGTSAGELFF
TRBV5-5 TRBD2 CASRWITGLAGEGGTQYF
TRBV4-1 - CASSQERLEGTQAFF
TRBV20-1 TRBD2 CSASHEETSGSGGGNEQFF
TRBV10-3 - CAISESTNGNSPLHF
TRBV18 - CASSTAGHNTEAFF
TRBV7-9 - CASSLDLRAFF
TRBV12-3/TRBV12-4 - CASSHRGNNQPQHF
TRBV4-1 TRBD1 CASSPSTGSYNEQFF
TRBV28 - CASVTEDNEAFF
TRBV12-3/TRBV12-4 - CASSPRTEQYF
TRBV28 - CASGESSYEQYF
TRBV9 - CASSPFLGKNIQYF
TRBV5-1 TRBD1 CASSSTGEESYTF
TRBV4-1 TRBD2 CASSQDLSWTRQNIQYF
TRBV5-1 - CASSLDPSGTDTQYF
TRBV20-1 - CSALSYEQYF
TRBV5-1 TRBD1 CASSLTGTGLHEQYF
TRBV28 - CASSLGEPAYEQYF
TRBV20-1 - CSASEGSGYEQYF
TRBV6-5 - CASSQYPGQSLTSYEQYF
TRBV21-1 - CASSKWARGFEQYF
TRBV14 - CASSLFGEQYF
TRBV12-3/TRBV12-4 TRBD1 CASTSGTGRNSPLHF
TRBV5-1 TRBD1 CASSLVVTGGRNTEAFF
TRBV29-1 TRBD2 CSVVKLAGVEDTQYF
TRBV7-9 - CASSSGKETQYF
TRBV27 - CASSLTGSSYEQYF
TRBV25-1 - CASSESAAPNEQFF
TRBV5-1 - CASRKPDSHTDTQYF
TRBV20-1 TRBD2 CSAGPASGEYEQYF
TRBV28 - CASTIGIGLLPNTEAFF
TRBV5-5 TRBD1 CASSSGTAIYEQYF
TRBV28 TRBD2 CASSPFRGSAYNEQFF
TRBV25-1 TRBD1 CASRTGGSYEQYF
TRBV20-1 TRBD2 CSAQAGGPWNEQFF